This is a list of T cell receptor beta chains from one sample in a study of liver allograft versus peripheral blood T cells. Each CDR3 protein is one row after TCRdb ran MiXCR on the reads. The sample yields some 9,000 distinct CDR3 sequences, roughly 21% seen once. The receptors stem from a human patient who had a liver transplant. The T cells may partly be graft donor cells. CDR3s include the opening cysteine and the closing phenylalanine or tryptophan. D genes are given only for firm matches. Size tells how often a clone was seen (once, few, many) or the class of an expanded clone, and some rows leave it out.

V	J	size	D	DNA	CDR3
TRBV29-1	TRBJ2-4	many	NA	TGCAGCGTTGAAACCGGGGCCAAAAACATTCAGTACTTC	CSVETGAKNIQYF
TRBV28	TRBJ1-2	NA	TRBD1	TGTGCCAGCAGCGTGCCCGGGGGACAGGTCATTAACTATGGCTACACCTTC	CASSVPGGQVINYGYTF
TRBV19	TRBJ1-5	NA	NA	TGTGCCAGTAGGGCCATGGGGAGAAGCAATCAGCCCCAGCATTTT	CASRAMGRSNQPQHF
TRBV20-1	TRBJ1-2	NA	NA	TGCAGTGCTAGTCAGGGGCCGGACTATGGCTACACCTTC	CSASQGPDYGYTF
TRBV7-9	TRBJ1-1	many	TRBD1	TGTGCCAGCAGCTCACAGGGGGGAGGCACTGAAGCTTTCTTT	CASSSQGGGTEAFF
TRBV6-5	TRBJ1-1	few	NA	TGTGCCAGCAGTTACCCGCTCGTTAAACATGGCCGCATGAACACTGAAGCTTTCTTT	CASSYPLVKHGRMNTEAFF
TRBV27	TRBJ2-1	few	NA	TGTGCCAGCAGTTTCGACGGCCGCTCCTACAATGAGCAGTTCTTC	CASSFDGRSYNEQFF
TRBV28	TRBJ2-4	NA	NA	TGTGCCAGCAGTTTTACAGCTATAGCCAAAAACATTCAGTACTTC	CASSFTAIAKNIQYF
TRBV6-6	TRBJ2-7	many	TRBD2	TGTGCCAGCCGGTCCGAAGCGGGAGGGCCCCACGAGCAGTACTTC	CASRSEAGGPHEQYF
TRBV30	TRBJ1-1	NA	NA	TGTGCCTGCGAGAGGAACACTGAAGCTTTCTTT	CACERNTEAFF
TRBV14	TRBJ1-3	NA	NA	TGTGCCAGCAGCCTCCACCCCGGGACACCGACACGCTCTGGAAACACCATATATTTT	CASSLHPGTPTRSGNTIYF
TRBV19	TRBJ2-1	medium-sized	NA	TGTGCCAGTAGAATGGGGGGAATGAAGCAGTTCTTC	CASRMGGMKQFF
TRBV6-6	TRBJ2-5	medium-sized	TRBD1	TGTGCCAGCAGTTACCGGCGGGACAGGGGTGGGGAGACCCAGTACTTC	CASSYRRDRGGETQYF
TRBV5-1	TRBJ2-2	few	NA	TGCGCCAGCAGCTTGGGTACGGGGCCGGGCACCGGGGAGCTGTTTTTT	CASSLGTGPGTGELFF
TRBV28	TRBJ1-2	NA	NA	TGTGCCAGCAGTTTAGATTTTAACTATGGCTACACCTTC	CASSLDFNYGYTF
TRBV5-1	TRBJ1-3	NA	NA	TGCGCCAGCAGTCCTGAGGGTATCTCTGGAAACACCATATATTTT	CASSPEGISGNTIYF
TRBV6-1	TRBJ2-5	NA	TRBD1	TGTGCCAGCAGTGGGGACAGACTCCAAGAGACCCAGTACTTC	CASSGDRLQETQYF
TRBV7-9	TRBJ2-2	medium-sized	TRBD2	TGTGCCAGCAGCCCCCGGACTAGCGGGAGTGGCGGGGAGCTGTTTTTT	CASSPRTSGSGGELFF
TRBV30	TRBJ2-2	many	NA	TGTGCCTTACGGCAGGGCACGAACACCGGGGAGCTGTTTTTT	CALRQGTNTGELFF
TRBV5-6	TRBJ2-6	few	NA	TGTGCCAGCAGCAGAAACTCAGGGACAGGGGCCAACGTCCTGACTTTC	CASSRNSGTGANVLTF
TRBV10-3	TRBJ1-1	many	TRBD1	TGTGCCATCCGGGACAGGGAAGTAACTGAAGCTTTCTTT	CAIRDREVTEAFF